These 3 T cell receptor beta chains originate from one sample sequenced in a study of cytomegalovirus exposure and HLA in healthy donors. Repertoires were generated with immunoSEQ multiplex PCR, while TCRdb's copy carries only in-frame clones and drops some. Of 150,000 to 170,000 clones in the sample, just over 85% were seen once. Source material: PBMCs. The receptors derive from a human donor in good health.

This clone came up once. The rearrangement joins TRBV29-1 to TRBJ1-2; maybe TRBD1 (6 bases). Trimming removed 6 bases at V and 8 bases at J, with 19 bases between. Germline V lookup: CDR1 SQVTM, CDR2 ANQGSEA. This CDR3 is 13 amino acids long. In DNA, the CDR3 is TGCAGCGTGAGGGTGACAGGCTCTGCGGGCTACACCTTC. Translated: CSVRVTGSAGYTF. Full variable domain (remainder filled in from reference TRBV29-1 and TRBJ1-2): SAVISQKPSRDICQRGTSLTIQCQVDSQVTMMFWYRQQPGQSLTLIATANQGSEATYESGFVIDKFPISRPNLTFSTLTVSNMSPEDSSIYLCSVRVTGSAGYTFGSGTRLTVV.

In DNA, the CDR3 is TGTGCCAGCAGGGGACAGGGGGCCTACGAGCAGTACTTC. Translation gives CASRGQGAYEQYF. This chain links TRBV27 with TRBJ2-7; 11 bases are a match to TRBD1. The V gene's germline CDR1 is MNHEY and CDR2 SMNVEV (reference sequence). The CDR3 spans 13 residues. J gave up 2 bases and V 6 bases, and 0 bases lay outside the gene matches.

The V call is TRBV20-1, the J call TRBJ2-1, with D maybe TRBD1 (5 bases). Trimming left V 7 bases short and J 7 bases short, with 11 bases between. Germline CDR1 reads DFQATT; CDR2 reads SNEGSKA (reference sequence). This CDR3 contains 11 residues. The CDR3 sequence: CSVSKGNEQFF. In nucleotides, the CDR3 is TGCAGTGTTAGTAAGGGGAATGAGCAGTTCTTC.